The entry below describes one TCR beta chain. The antigen remains undetermined. The data originate from a study of cytomegalovirus exposure and HLA in healthy donors. Study results and caveats: The CMV antigen specificity of a few CMV-associated chains was confirmed through in vitro analysis. Later analysis demonstrated an association between a missense DCLRE1C variant and TCR beta V- and J-gene trimming.

CDR1 and CDR2 from the germline V gene are LNHDA and SQIVND (reference sequence). V was cut by 6 bases and J by 5 bases, with 8 bases left in between. This CDR3 comprises 12 residues. With 60 Vbeta and 13 Jbeta primers, the PCR was carried out. Produced via immunoSEQ multiplex PCR; TCRdb's table is partial and in-frame only. Among around 95,000 clones listed, under 85% were seen once. This chain joins TRBV19 and TRBJ1-5; no clear D. The clonotype originates from a woman between 35 and 50 years old in good health and CMV-seropositive. Sequenced material: PBMCs. The CDR3 loop is CASRSGHQPQHF. As DNA, the CDR3 is TGTGCCAGTAGGAGTGGGCATCAGCCCCAGCATTTT.